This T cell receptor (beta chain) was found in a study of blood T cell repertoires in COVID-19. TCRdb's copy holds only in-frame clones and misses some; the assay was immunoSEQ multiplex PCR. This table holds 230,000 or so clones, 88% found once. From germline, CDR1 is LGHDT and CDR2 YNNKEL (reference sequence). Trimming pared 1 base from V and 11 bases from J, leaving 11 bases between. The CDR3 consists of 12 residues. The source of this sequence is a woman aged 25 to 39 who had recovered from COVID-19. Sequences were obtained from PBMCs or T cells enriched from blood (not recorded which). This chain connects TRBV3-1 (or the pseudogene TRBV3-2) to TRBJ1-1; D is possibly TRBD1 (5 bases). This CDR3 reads CASSQGGAGAFF. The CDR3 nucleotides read TGTGCCAGCAGCCAAGGTGGGGCAGGGGCTTTCTTT.